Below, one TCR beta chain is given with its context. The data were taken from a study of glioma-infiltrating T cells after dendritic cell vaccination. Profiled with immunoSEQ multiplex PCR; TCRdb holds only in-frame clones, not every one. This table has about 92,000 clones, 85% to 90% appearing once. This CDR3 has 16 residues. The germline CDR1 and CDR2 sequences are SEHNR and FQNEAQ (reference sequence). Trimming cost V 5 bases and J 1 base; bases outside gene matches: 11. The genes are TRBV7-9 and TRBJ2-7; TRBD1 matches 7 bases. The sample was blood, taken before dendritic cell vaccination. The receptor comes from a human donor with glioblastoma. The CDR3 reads CASSVGPGQRSYEQYF. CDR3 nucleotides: TGTGCCAGCAGCGTAGGCCCGGGACAGAGATCCTACGAGCAGTACTTC.